The 26 T cell receptor beta chains below all came from one sample that was sequenced in a study of blood T cell repertoires in COVID-19. The assay was immunoSEQ multiplex PCR, and TCRdb's table has in-frame clones only and misses some. In the table there are roughly 250,000 clones, 75% to 90% of which are singletons. The material sequenced was PBMCs or T cells enriched from blood (not recorded which). These receptors originate from a woman aged 45-65 years who had recovered from COVID-19.

V gene TRBV7-9 combines with J gene TRBJ2-2; 7 bases map to TRBD2. V dropped 2 bases and J dropped 6; count of bases not matched to a gene: 6. There are 15 residues in the CDR3. Per germline, CDR1 SEHNR and CDR2 FQNEAQ (reference sequence). In DNA form, the CDR3 reads TGTGCCAGCAGCTTACCCAGAGGGAGGGCCGGGGAGCTGTTTTTT. This gives the protein CASSLPRGRAGELFF.

This clone was counted only a few times. This chain joins TRBV10-3 and TRBJ1-2; D not certain. V was trimmed by 3 bases and J by 8 bases, leaving 10 bases between them. Germline V lookup: CDR1 ENHRY, CDR2 SYGVKD. This CDR3 has 12 amino acids. The DNA for the CDR3 is TGTGCCATCAGTGAAACAGTCTTAGGCTACACCTTC. Translation gives CAISETVLGYTF.

This clone was counted between two and nine times. The chain is built from TRBV28 and TRBJ2-7, with a tentative D call TRBD1 (6 bases). This CDR3 is built from 13 residues. Per the germline V gene, CDR1 is MDHEN and CDR2 is SYDVKM. The V end was cut by 4 bases, the J end by 5 bases, with 12 bases between. CDR3 amino acids: CASSSPNRDEQYF. The CDR3 coding sequence is TGTGCCAGCAGTTCTCCGAACAGGGACGAGCAGTACTTC.

The chain uses TRBV6-5 and TRBJ2-7; D might be TRBD2 (6 bases). CDR1 and CDR2 (germline): MNHEY, SVGAGI. This CDR3 comprises 15 residues. Trimming shortened V by 7 bases and J by 1 base, and 17 bases separated the two germline ends. CDR3 protein: CASTYGVRGSYEQYF. The CDR3 DNA sequence: TGTGCCAGCACATATGGGGTGCGGGGATCCTACGAGCAGTACTTC.

The J gene is TRBJ2-7, the V gene TRBV7-9; D gene ambiguous. V was clipped by 5 bases and J by 3 bases, with 5 bases between them. The CDR3 runs to 11 residues. In germline, CDR1 is SEHNR, CDR2 FQNEAQ (reference sequence). The CDR3 sequence is CASSRSYEQYF. The CDR3 DNA is TGTGCCAGCAGCCGGAGCTACGAGCAGTACTTC.

This sequence joins TRBV5-1 and TRBJ1-2; 10 positions agree with TRBD1. CDR3 length: 15 amino acids. From germline, CDR1 is SGHRS and CDR2 YFSETQ. J was trimmed by 3 bases and V by 3 bases; bases with no gene match: 5. CDR3 sequence: CASSSTGTGDYGYTF. CDR3 DNA: TGCGCCAGCAGCTCGACCGGGACAGGGGACTATGGCTACACCTTC.

This clone has only a few counts. V usage is TRBV5-4 and J usage is TRBJ2-2; D gene uncertain. CDR3 length: 14 amino acids. V lost 0 bases and J lost 6, with 9 bases in between. Germline V gene lookup returns CDR1 SGHNT and CDR2 YYREEE (reference sequence). The CDR3 nucleotides read TGTGCCAGCAGCTTGGCCGCTCAGGCCGGGGAGCTGTTTTTT. It yields the protein CASSLAAQAGELFF. The variable domain in full, completed from reference TRBV5-4 and TRBJ2-2, reads ETGVTQSPTHLIKTRGQQVTLRCSSQSGHNTVSWYQQALGQGPQFIFQYYREEENGRGNFPPRFSGLQFPNYSSELNVNALELDDSALYLCASSLAAQAGELFFGEGSRLTVL.

The genes are TRBV5-4 and TRBJ2-5; 14 bases agree with TRBD2. V was pared by 3 bases and J by 5 bases, with 9 bases of the junction left unmatched. Germline assignment: CDR1 SGHNT and CDR2 YYREEE (reference sequence). This CDR3 spans 17 amino acids. CDR3 nucleotides: TGTGCCAGCAGCTCACGACTAGCGGGAGGGCCGGGGGAGACCCAGTACTTC. This sequence encodes CASSSRLAGGPGETQYF.

V gene TRBV18 combines with J gene TRBJ2-1, with TRBD1 matching 9 bases. CDR1 is KGHSH, CDR2 LQKENI, per germline. The CDR3 covers 16 residues. V shed 1 base and J 4 bases; nucleotides not matched to a gene: 5. The CDR3 DNA is TGTGCCAGCTCACCACAAACAGGGGGCTCATACAATGAGCAGTTCTTC. This sequence encodes CASSPQTGGSYNEQFF.

V is TRBV28 and J is TRBJ1-2; TRBD1 matches at 7 bases. The CDR3 runs to 12 residues. V lost 4 bases and J lost 13; bases outside the gene matches: 9. CDR1 and CDR2 from the germline V gene are MDHEN and SYDVKM. The CDR3 sequence is CASSSNTGAVTF. Written as DNA, the CDR3 is TGTGCCAGCAGTTCGAATACAGGGGCTGTCACCTTC.

The chain combines TRBV14 with TRBJ1-1; TRBD1 matches 7 bases. V lost 3 bases and J lost 3; bases outside the gene matches: 10. The CDR3 length is 16 residues. The V gene's germline CDR1 is SGHDN and CDR2 FVKESK. The CDR3 protein is CASSHLSGRGDTEAFF. CDR3 nucleotide sequence: TGTGCCAGCAGCCACCTATCAGGCAGGGGGGACACTGAAGCTTTCTTT.

The chain joins TRBV7-9 to TRBJ1-1; 7 bases line up with TRBD1. V was clipped by 5 bases and J by 1 base; unmatched bases: 10. This CDR3 comprises 16 residues. In germline, CDR1 is SEHNR, CDR2 FQNEAQ (reference sequence). CDR3: CASSPRTGLGNTEAFF. The DNA for the CDR3 is TGTGCCAGCAGCCCCCGGACAGGCCTTGGGAACACTGAAGCTTTCTTT. Looking up the rest from reference TRBV7-9 and TRBJ1-1 gives the full variable domain: DTGVSQNPRHKITKRGQNVTFRCDPISEHNRLYWYRQTLGQGPEFLTYFQNEAQLEKSRLLSDRFSAERPKGSFSTLEIQRTEQGDSAMYLCASSPRTGLGNTEAFFGQGTRLTVV.

The CDR3 DNA reads TGTGCCAGCACCCGGCGAGACGGGAGTCTCGGCTACACCTTC. It is translated as CASTRRDGSLGYTF. The chain has TRBV27 and TRBJ1-2; D remains unclear. Germline CDR1 MNHEY, CDR2 SMNVEV (reference sequence). The V gene lost 7 bases and the J gene lost 8 bases, with 20 bases spanning the gap. The CDR3 spans 14 residues.

The chain joins TRBV7-2 to TRBJ2-7; tentatively, D is TRBD1 (6 bases). Per the germline V gene, CDR1 is SGHTA and CDR2 is FQGNSA. V dropped 5 bases and J dropped 3 bases, with 17 bases sitting between them. This CDR3 region has 15 residues. Here the CDR3 reads CASSPHEQGYYEQYF. Written as DNA, the CDR3 is TGTGCCAGCAGCCCCCATGAACAGGGCTACTACGAGCAGTACTTC. Full variable domain (outside the CDR3, taken from reference TRBV7-2 and TRBJ2-7): GAGVSQSPSNKVTEKGKDVELRCDPISGHTALYWYRQSLGQGLEFLIYFQGNSAPDKSGLPSDRFSAERTGGSVSTLTIQRTQQEDSAVYLCASSPHEQGYYEQYFGPGTRLTVT.

Remarks on this clone: This may come from a read error, since a much larger clone is one base off. Other nucleotide sequences in the sample specify the same CDR3. The chain couples TRBV28 to TRBJ1-1; a weak D match, TRBD1 (5 bases). The germline V gene encodes CDR1 MDHEN and CDR2 SYDVKM. Trimming pared 2 bases from V and 5 bases from J, leaving 6 bases between. The CDR3 has 12 amino acids. The CDR3 sequence is CASSLRGTEAFF. The CDR3, as DNA: TGTGCCAGCAGTTTAAGGGGAACTGAAGCTTTCTTT. Full variable domain (outside the CDR3, taken from reference TRBV28 and TRBJ1-1): DVKVTQSSRYLVKRTGEKVFLECVQDMDHENMFWYRQDPGLGLRLIYFSYDVKMKEKGDIPEGYSVSREKKERFSLILESASTNQTSMYLCASSLRGTEAFFGQGTRLTVV.

This clone was counted between two and nine times. Additional DNA sequences in this sample encode the identical CDR3. V is TRBV5-1 and J is TRBJ1-1; possibly TRBD1 for D (6 bases). The CDR3 has 15 amino acids. V lost 0 bases to trimming and J lost 4 bases, with 13 bases between them. CDR1 is SGHRS and CDR2 is YFSETQ in the germline V gene. The CDR3 DNA sequence: TGCGCCAGCAGCTTGGACAGGGCGGTCGGCACTGAAGCTTTCTTT. This sequence encodes CASSLDRAVGTEAFF.

This rearrangement joins TRBV3-1 (or the pseudogene TRBV3-2) to TRBJ2-7; 16 nucleotides align to TRBD2. The CDR3 covers 17 residues. Germline CDR1 and CDR2: LGHDT and YNNKEL (reference sequence). The ends lost 3 bases at V and 6 bases at J; junction bases unmatched: 8. CDR3 nucleotide sequence: TGTGCCAGCAGCCATTCTTCGGGACTAGCGGGAGGGGGCGAGCAGTACTTC. It specifies CASSHSSGLAGGGEQYF.

This clone was seen only a few times. The J gene is TRBJ2-7, the V gene TRBV4-1; perhaps TRBD2 as D (5 bases). The germline CDR1 and CDR2 sequences are MGHRA and YSYEKL. V was cut by 0 bases and J by 3 bases, with 15 bases left in between. This CDR3 region has 16 residues. The chain's CDR3 is CASSQDYPTNYYEQYF. For the CDR3, the DNA is TGCGCCAGCAGCCAAGATTATCCGACTAATTACTACGAGCAGTACTTC.

The genes are TRBV7-2 and TRBJ1-4; 7 nucleotides agree with TRBD1. Germline V CDR1 and CDR2: SGHTA, FQGNSA. J lost 5 bases, V lost 5 bases, and 5 bases had no gene match. The CDR3 spans 14 residues. In DNA form, the CDR3 reads TGTGCCAGCAGCCCGACAGGGCCCAATGAAAAACTGTTTTTT. Encoded protein: CASSPTGPNEKLFF.

The chain links TRBV10-3 to TRBJ2-7; TRBD1 aligns across 8 bases. The trim removed 4 bases at V and 2 bases at J, leaving 7 bases unmatched. There are 15 residues in the CDR3. From germline, CDR1 is ENHRY and CDR2 SYGVKD. CDR3 nucleotides: TGTGCCATCAGTGGATCGCAGGGGGCAACCTACGAGCAGTACTTC. This translates into CAISGSQGATYEQYF.

With respect to this clone: Other DNA sequences in the same sample also yield this CDR3. V and J are TRBV28 and TRBJ1-5; D might be TRBD1 (5 bases). In germline, CDR1 is MDHEN, CDR2 SYDVKM. Trimming shortened V by 8 bases and J by 4 bases, and 9 bases separated the two germline ends. CDR3 length equals 12 residues. The CDR3 region is CASPDRNQPQHF. The DNA of the CDR3 is TGTGCCAGCCCCGACAGAAATCAGCCCCAGCATTTT.

V usage is TRBV27 and J usage is TRBJ2-1; tentative D call: TRBD2 (7 bases). V gave up 8 bases and J gave up 0 bases, with 17 bases separating them. This CDR3 has 16 amino acids. Germline values: CDR1 MNHEY, CDR2 SMNVEV (reference sequence). CDR3 coding DNA: TGTGCCAGCCGGCCGGGGGGCCCTAGCTCCTACAATGAGCAGTTCTTC. Translating gives CASRPGGPSSYNEQFF.

This clone was detected only once. The chain has TRBV4-1 and TRBJ2-5; 7 bases line up with TRBD1. The CDR3 is 14 residues long. V was clipped by 3 bases and J by 2 bases; unmatched bases: 3. The V gene's germline CDR1 is MGHRA and CDR2 YSYEKL. CDR3 coding DNA: TGCGCCAGCAGCCACGACAGGGCTCAAGAGACCCAGTACTTC. Its protein product is CASSHDRAQETQYF.

The genes are TRBV30 and TRBJ2-1, with 9 bases lining up with TRBD2. With 8 bases clipped from V and 6 bases from J, the junction kept 5 bases outside the gene matches. The germline V gene has CDR1 GTSNPN and CDR2 SVGIG (reference sequence). The CDR3 spans 12 residues. The CDR3 DNA reads as TGTGCCGGGGGACTAGCCCGCAATGAGCAGTTCTTC. As protein: CAGGLARNEQFF.

This clone was seen only a few times. The CDR3 nucleotides are TGTGCCAGCAGTTCCCCACAGGGTTCGGGTAACTATGGCTACACCTTC. Translation: CASSSPQGSGNYGYTF. The chain carries TRBV28 and TRBJ1-2; perhaps TRBD1 as D (6 bases). Trimming removed 4 bases from V and 1 base from J, with 16 bases in between. CDR1 and CDR2 from the germline V gene are MDHEN and SYDVKM. The CDR3 spans 16 residues.

The gene calls are TRBV18 and TRBJ2-3; D might be TRBD2 (7 bases). The V end lost 6 bases, the J end lost 2 bases, and 15 bases lay between the germline ends. Germline loops: CDR1 KGHSH, CDR2 LQKENI. The length of the CDR3 is 15 residues. The CDR3 DNA follows: TGTGCCAGCTCCCGCAGGGGAGGGGACACAGATACGCAGTATTTT. Protein: CASSRRGGDTDTQYF.